Detailed here is one TCR beta chain. The antigen remains unidentified. The germline CDR1 and CDR2 sequences are LGHNT and FRNRAP. The trim removed 4 bases at V and 4 bases at J, leaving 7 bases unmatched. The CDR3 sequence is 16 residues long. These data belong to a study of cytomegalovirus exposure and HLA in healthy donors. Study results and caveats: Three CMV-associated chains proved CMV antigen-specific in vitro.

TCRdb keeps only in-frame clones here, not all; method: immunoSEQ multiplex PCR. The sample lists 120,000 or so clones, about 90% occurring once. The V call is TRBV12-5, the J call TRBJ2-1, with 10 bases lining up with TRBD1. The sequencing input was PBMCs. The sequence was collected from a woman aged 18-30 years in good health and CMV-seronegative. CDR3 residues: CASGSVVGQGYNEQFF. The CDR3 DNA sequence: TGTGCTAGTGGTTCGGTTGTGGGACAGGGGTACAATGAGCAGTTCTTC. Complete variable domain (other parts from reference TRBV12-5 and TRBJ2-1): DARVTQTPRHKVTEMGQEVTMRCQPILGHNTVFWYRQTMMQGLELLAYFRNRAPLDDSGMPKDRFSAEMPDATLATLKIQPSEPRDSAVYFCASGSVVGQGYNEQFFGPGTRLTVL.